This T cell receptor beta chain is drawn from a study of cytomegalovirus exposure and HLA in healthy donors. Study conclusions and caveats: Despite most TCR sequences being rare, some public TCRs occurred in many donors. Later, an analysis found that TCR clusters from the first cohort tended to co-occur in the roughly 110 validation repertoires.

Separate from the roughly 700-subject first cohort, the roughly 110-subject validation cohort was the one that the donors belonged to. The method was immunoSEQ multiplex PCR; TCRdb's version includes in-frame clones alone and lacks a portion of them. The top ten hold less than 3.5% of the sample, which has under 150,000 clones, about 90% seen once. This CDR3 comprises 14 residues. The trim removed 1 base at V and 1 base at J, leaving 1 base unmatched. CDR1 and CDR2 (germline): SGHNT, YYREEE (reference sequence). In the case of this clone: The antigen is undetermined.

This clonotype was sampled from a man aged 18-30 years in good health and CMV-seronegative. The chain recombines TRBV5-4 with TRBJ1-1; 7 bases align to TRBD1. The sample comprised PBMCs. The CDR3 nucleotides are TGTGCCAGCAGCTTGTGGACAGGGAACACTGAAGCTTTCTTT. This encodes CASSLWTGNTEAFF.